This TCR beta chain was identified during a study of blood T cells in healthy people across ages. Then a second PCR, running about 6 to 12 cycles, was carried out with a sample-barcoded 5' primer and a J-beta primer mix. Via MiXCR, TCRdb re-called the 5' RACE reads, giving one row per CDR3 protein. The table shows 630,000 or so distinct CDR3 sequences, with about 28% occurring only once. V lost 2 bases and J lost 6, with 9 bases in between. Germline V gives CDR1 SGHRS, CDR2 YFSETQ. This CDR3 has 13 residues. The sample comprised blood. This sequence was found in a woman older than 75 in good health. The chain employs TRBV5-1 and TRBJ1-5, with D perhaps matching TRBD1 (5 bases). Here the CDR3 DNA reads TGCGCCAGCAGCTTTAATCAGGGTCAGCCCCAGCATTTT. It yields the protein CASSFNQGQPQHF.